Each of the 2 T cell receptor beta chains below was sequenced from the same sample in a study of blood T cell repertoires in COVID-19. Measured with immunoSEQ multiplex PCR; TCRdb has only the in-frame clones, and not every one. The sample lists 150,000 to 200,000 clones, 85% occurring once. Sequencing was done on a sample of peripheral blood. The receptors were sampled from a human donor with acute or convalescent COVID-19. The donor label of this sample is uncertain.

This CDR3 reads CASSFTGTEQYF. CDR3 in DNA: TGTGCCAGCAGCTTTACAGGGACCGAGCAGTACTTC. The chain combines TRBV7-2 with TRBJ2-7, with D perhaps TRBD1 (6 bases). Looked up from germline, CDR1 is SGHTA and CDR2 is FQGNSA. The CDR3 extends over 12 amino acids. The ends were cut back, 3 bases at V and 6 bases at J, with 9 bases in the middle. Variable domain in full (rest from reference TRBV7-2 and TRBJ2-7): GAGVSQSPSNKVTEKGKDVELRCDPISGHTALYWYRQSLGQGLEFLIYFQGNSAPDKSGLPSDRFSAERTGGSVSTLTIQRTQQEDSAVYLCASSFTGTEQYFGPGTRLTVT.

The chain carries TRBV2 and TRBJ2-1; 7 positions agree with TRBD1. This CDR3 region has 14 residues. Germline V gene data show CDR1 as SNHLY and CDR2 as FYNNEI. The V segment lost 9 bases and the J segment 6 bases; nucleotides outside the gene matches: 11. The CDR3 sequence is CARRDRAGSNEQFF. The CDR3 nucleotides read TGTGCCAGAAGAGACAGGGCAGGGTCCAATGAGCAGTTCTTC.